The 25 T cell receptor beta chains below come from one sample, sequenced in a study of blood T cell repertoires in COVID-19. The data were produced by immunoSEQ multiplex PCR, yet TCRdb's version contains in-frame clones alone and is incomplete. The data hold roughly 430,000 clones, with approximately 85% observed a single time. The specimen was PBMCs or T cells enriched from blood (not recorded which). Source of these receptors: a woman in her thirties or forties with acute COVID-19.

The rearrangement uses TRBV6-5 and TRBJ1-2, with 8 bases matching TRBD1. V lost 6 bases to trimming and J lost 8 bases; unmatched junction nucleotides: 11. From germline, CDR1 is MNHEY and CDR2 SVGAGI. The CDR3 is made up of 14 amino acids. CDR3: CASRSPQGAEGYTF. The CDR3 nucleotides read TGTGCCAGCAGGAGCCCTCAGGGGGCAGAAGGCTACACCTTC.

The V call is TRBV5-4, the J call TRBJ1-2; the D is unclear. The CDR3 spans 14 residues. CDR1 SGHNT and CDR2 YYREEE come from the germline V gene (reference sequence). The ends were cut back, 4 bases at V and 8 bases at J, with 18 bases in the middle. CDR3 DNA: TGTGCCAGCAGCCGGGCCGGGAATGAGTGGGGCTACACCTTC. It codes for CASSRAGNEWGYTF.

The chain employs TRBV30 and TRBJ2-3; D is unresolved. Trimming stripped 0 bases from V and 0 bases from J, with 4 bases between. Germline assignment: CDR1 GTSNPN and CDR2 SVGIG (reference sequence). The CDR3 is 13 residues long. The CDR3 protein is CAWSVLSTDTQYF. Here the CDR3 DNA reads TGTGCCTGGAGTGTCTTAAGCACAGATACGCAGTATTTT.

As regards this clone: Within the sample, other DNA sequences also encode this same CDR3. The chain employs TRBV30 and TRBJ1-1; D possibly corresponds to TRBD1 (5 bases). CDR3 length: 13 residues. Trimming took 0 bases from V and 5 from J, leaving 10 bases between them. Germline values: CDR1 GTSNPN, CDR2 SVGIG (reference sequence). CDR3 region: CAWSVLGGTEAFF. The CDR3 DNA is TGTGCCTGGAGTGTTCTCGGGGGGACTGAAGCTTTCTTT.

The rearrangement joins TRBV19 to TRBJ2-2; D call uncertain. CDR3 length equals 10 residues. V was cut by 8 bases and J by 7 bases, with 5 bases left in between. The V gene's germline CDR1 is LNHDA and CDR2 SQIVND (reference sequence). The CDR3, as DNA: TGTGCCAGTGCCGGCGGGGAGCTGTTTTTT. This sequence encodes CASAGGELFF.

The gene calls are TRBV5-4 and TRBJ2-7, with TRBD1 identical over 8 bases. This CDR3 has 16 residues. In germline, CDR1 is SGHNT, CDR2 YYREEE (reference sequence). V shed 5 bases, J shed 6 bases, and the junction held 16 bases outside the gene matches. The CDR3 loop reads CASRYQKTGEFAEQYF. The CDR3 nucleotides are TGTGCCAGCAGATATCAGAAGACAGGGGAATTCGCCGAGCAGTACTTC.

The genes are TRBV6-5 and TRBJ2-2, with 8 bases that match TRBD1. This CDR3 region has 15 residues. J lost 7 bases, V lost 6 bases, and 10 bases had no gene match. Per germline, CDR1 MNHEY and CDR2 SVGAGI. The CDR3 sequence: CASSRGGQGIGELFF. DNA for the CDR3: TGTGCCAGCAGCCGAGGAGGACAGGGCATCGGGGAGCTGTTTTTT.

The rearrangement joins TRBV24-1 to TRBJ1-2; D not certain. The germline V gene encodes CDR1 KGHDR and CDR2 SFDVKD. This CDR3 comprises 14 residues. V dropped 4 bases and J dropped 4 bases, with 12 bases sitting between them. This CDR3 is CATSEVAGGYGYTF. CDR3 sequence (DNA): TGTGCCACCAGTGAAGTGGCAGGAGGCTATGGCTACACCTTC.

The gene calls are TRBV6-5 and TRBJ1-1, with a weak D call TRBD1 (5 bases). The V gene lost 8 bases and the J gene lost 1 base, with 14 bases spanning the gap. Germline V gene lookup returns CDR1 MNHEY and CDR2 SVGAGI. The CDR3 extends over 14 amino acids. CDR3 bases: TGTGCCAGCCGTCCCATTAGGGGGAACACTGAAGCTTTCTTT. It encodes CASRPIRGNTEAFF.

The gene calls are TRBV29-1 and TRBJ2-2, with D possibly TRBD2 on 5 matching bases. The V gene lost 6 bases and the J gene lost 5 bases, with 13 bases spanning the gap. CDR1 and CDR2 (germline): SQVTM, ANQGSEA. The CDR3 totals 13 residues. The CDR3 loop is CSVSRTGTGELFF. CDR3 in DNA: TGCAGCGTCTCGAGGACGGGGACCGGGGAGCTGTTTTTT.

The chain joins TRBV9 to TRBJ2-2; D is unclear. Looked up from germline, CDR1 is SGDLS and CDR2 is YYNGEE. V lost 1 base and J 4 bases, leaving 11 bases between the germline ends. The CDR3 is made up of 15 amino acids. CDR3 DNA sequence: TGTGCCAGCAGCGTAACACAGTTTCCCACCGGGGAGCTGTTTTTT. Encoded protein: CASSVTQFPTGELFF.

This chain joins TRBV5-1 and TRBJ1-6; D perhaps matches TRBD1 (6 bases). Germline assignment: CDR1 SGHRS and CDR2 YFSETQ. V dropped 0 bases and J dropped 9 bases, with 13 bases sitting between them. There are 15 residues in the CDR3. CDR3 coding DNA: TGCGCCAGCAGCTTGGGACAGGCGTCTGTTTCACCCCTCCACTTT. It specifies CASSLGQASVSPLHF.

This chain links TRBV9 with TRBJ2-7, with 10 bases matching TRBD2. V trimming: 2 bases; J trimming: 4 bases; junction bases outside the gene matches: 9. This CDR3 has 16 amino acids. Germline CDR1 reads SGDLS; CDR2 reads YYNGEE. The CDR3, as DNA: TGTGCCAGCAGCGTTCGGACTAGCGGCTTATTTTACGAGCAGTACTTC. This sequence encodes CASSVRTSGLFYEQYF.

Here the CDR3 reads CASSLGSGAFF. The DNA of the CDR3 is TGTGCCAGCAGTTTAGGTAGCGGAGCTTTCTTT. The chain combines TRBV28 with TRBJ1-1; D is unresolved. Trimming removed 2 bases at V and 10 bases at J, with 8 bases between. Germline V gives CDR1 MDHEN, CDR2 SYDVKM. CDR3 length: 11 residues.

This clone was detected a few times. V is TRBV19 and J is TRBJ1-6; TRBD1 matches 9 bases. The CDR3 covers 15 residues. Germline CDR1 and CDR2: LNHDA and SQIVND (reference sequence). V gave up 6 bases and J gave up 10 bases; unmatched junction bases: 10. The CDR3 sequence is CASRGTGMGYSPLHF. CDR3 nucleotides: TGTGCCAGTAGGGGGACAGGGATGGGGTACTCACCCCTCCACTTT.

The CDR3 spells CASSRKTGSSGELFF. The CDR3 DNA is TGCGCCAGCAGCAGAAAGACAGGGTCCTCTGGGGAGCTGTTTTTT. The chain couples TRBV5-1 to TRBJ2-2; 7 nucleotides agree with TRBD1. Germline V gene data show CDR1 as SGHRS and CDR2 as YFSETQ. Unmatched junction bases numbered 11, after V lost 4 bases and J lost 8 bases. The CDR3 has 15 amino acids.

The genes are TRBV4-1 and TRBJ2-7; 12 bases line up with TRBD2. The junction had 7 bases not matched to a gene; V was cut back by 1 base and J by 3 bases. CDR3 size: 17 residues. Germline CDR1 and CDR2: MGHRA and YSYEKL. The CDR3 is CASSQGATSGGHYEQYF. The CDR3 nucleotides are TGCGCCAGCAGCCAAGGGGCTACTAGCGGGGGGCACTACGAGCAGTACTTC.

The chain is built from TRBV4-1 and TRBJ1-4; the D gene is possibly TRBD1 (5 bases). Germline V gene lookup returns CDR1 MGHRA and CDR2 YSYEKL. V was shortened by 0 bases and J by 8 bases, with 10 bases between the two germline ends. The CDR3 loop spans 14 amino acids. CDR3 DNA sequence: TGCGCCAGCAGCCAAGAAGGCAGGGCAGAAAAACTGTTTTTT. Its translation is CASSQEGRAEKLFF.

The chain recombines TRBV7-8 with TRBJ1-1; 10 bases agree with TRBD1. The length of the CDR3 is 18 residues. CDR1 is SGHVS, CDR2 FQNEAQ, per germline. The V segment lost 2 bases and the J segment 0 bases; nucleotides outside the gene matches: 9. The CDR3 loop is CASSLPGQGPVMNTEAFF. CDR3 DNA: TGTGCCAGCAGCTTACCGGGACAGGGGCCCGTTATGAACACTGAAGCTTTCTTT.

This chain uses TRBV6-4 with TRBJ2-7, with TRBD1 identical over 9 bases. The germline V gene has CDR1 MRHNA and CDR2 SNTAGT. The ends lost 2 bases at V and 3 bases at J; junction bases unmatched: 11. The CDR3 runs to 17 residues. CDR3 coding DNA: TGTGCCAGCAGTGACCCCCAGGGACAGGGCCTGTTCTACGAGCAGTACTTC. Translating it yields CASSDPQGQGLFYEQYF.

The chain carries TRBV19 and TRBJ1-5; 9 nucleotides agree with TRBD1. Germline trimming cut 4 bases from V and 4 bases from J; bases unmatched to any gene: 8. Germline CDR1 reads LNHDA; CDR2 reads SQIVND (reference sequence). This CDR3 comprises 16 residues. The CDR3 is CASSRGTGKGNQPQHF. CDR3 DNA sequence: TGTGCCAGTAGTAGAGGGACAGGGAAGGGGAATCAGCCCCAGCATTTT.

This rearrangement joins TRBV5-5 to TRBJ1-6; a possible D gene is TRBD1 (6 bases). CDR1 and CDR2 from the germline V gene are SGHKS and YYEKEE (reference sequence). V was pared by 4 bases and J by 3 bases, with 14 bases between. CDR3 length: 16 amino acids. CDR3 DNA: TGTGCCAGCAGCCTCCCAGGGACAAACTATAATTCACCCCTCCACTTT. Translated: CASSLPGTNYNSPLHF.

The V call is TRBV10-3, the J call TRBJ1-2, with D tentatively TRBD1 (6 bases). V was clipped by 3 bases and J by 4 bases, with 12 bases between them. Germline CDR1 and CDR2: ENHRY and SYGVKD. This CDR3 contains 14 residues. CDR3 in DNA: TGTGCCATCAGTGAACCTCAGGGGCGCTATGGCTACACCTTC. Amino acid sequence: CAISEPQGRYGYTF.

This rearrangement joins TRBV30 to TRBJ2-1, with 8 bases matching TRBD2. CDR1 and CDR2 (germline): GTSNPN, SVGIG (reference sequence). V lost 3 bases, J lost 1 base, and 11 bases stayed unmatched. This CDR3 has 17 amino acids. CDR3: CAWRPLAGLGSYNEQFF. DNA for the CDR3: TGTGCCTGGAGGCCTCTAGCGGGTCTGGGGTCCTACAATGAGCAGTTCTTC.

This clone was detected only once. The V and J genes are TRBV7-9 and TRBJ2-1; TRBD2 matches at 11 bases. The CDR3 sequence is 15 residues long. Germline CDR1 reads SEHNR; CDR2 reads FQNEAQ (reference sequence). Trimming removed 1 base from V and 10 bases from J; junction bases left unmatched: 6. The DNA for the CDR3 is TGTGCCAGCAGCTTAGATAGCGGGGGGGTAAGAGAGCAGTTCTTC. This codes for CASSLDSGGVREQFF.